This T cell receptor (beta chain) was documented in a study of long-term antiretroviral therapy in people with HIV. Study results and caveats: Repertoires in HIV (unlike those of controls) had narrower CDR3 length ranges.

Unmatched junction bases numbered 5, after V lost 4 bases and J lost 3 bases. Germline CDR1 SGHNT, CDR2 YYREEE (reference sequence). CDR3 size: 16 residues. With respect to this clone: Its matching antigen is unknown.

The assay used was immunoSEQ (version v3.0), run at survey level. Assay used: immunoSEQ multiplex PCR; TCRdb lists only in-frame clones, some missing. The sample includes 14,000 or so clones, just over 75% of them seen just once. Sample: unsorted PBMCs, taken 1.3 years before starting antiretroviral therapy. This TCR was sampled from a man aged 40-49 years with HIV. This rearrangement joins TRBV5-4 to TRBJ2-5; 14 positions agree with TRBD2. DNA for the CDR3: TGTGCCAGCAGCCCCGGACTAGCGGGGGGTAAAGAGACCCAGTACTTC. Protein sequence: CASSPGLAGGKETQYF.